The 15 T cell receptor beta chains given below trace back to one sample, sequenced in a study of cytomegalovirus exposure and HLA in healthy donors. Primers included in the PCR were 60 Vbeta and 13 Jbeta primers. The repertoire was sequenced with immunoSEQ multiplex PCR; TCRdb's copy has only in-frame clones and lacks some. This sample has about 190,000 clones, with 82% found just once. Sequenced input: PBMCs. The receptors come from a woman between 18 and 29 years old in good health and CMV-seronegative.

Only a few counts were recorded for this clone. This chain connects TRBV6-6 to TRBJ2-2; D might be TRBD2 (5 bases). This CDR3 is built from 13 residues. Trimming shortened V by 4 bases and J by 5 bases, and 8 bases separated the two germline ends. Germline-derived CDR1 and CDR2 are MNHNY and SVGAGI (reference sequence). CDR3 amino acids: CASSSGVTGELFF. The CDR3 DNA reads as TGTGCCAGCAGTTCCGGGGTAACCGGGGAGCTGTTTTTT.

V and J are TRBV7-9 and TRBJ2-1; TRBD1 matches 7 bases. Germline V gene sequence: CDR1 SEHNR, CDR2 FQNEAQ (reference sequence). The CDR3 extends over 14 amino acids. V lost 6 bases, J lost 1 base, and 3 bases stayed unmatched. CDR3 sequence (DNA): TGTGCCAGCAGTCCCAGGGGGTCCTACAATGAGCAGTTCTTC. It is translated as CASSPRGSYNEQFF.

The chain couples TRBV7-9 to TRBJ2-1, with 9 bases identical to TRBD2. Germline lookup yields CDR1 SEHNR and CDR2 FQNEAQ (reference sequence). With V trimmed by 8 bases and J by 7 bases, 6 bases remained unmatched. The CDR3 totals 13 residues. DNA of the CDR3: TGTGCCAGCCAGCGGGGGGAAGGTAATGAGCAGTTCTTC. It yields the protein CASQRGEGNEQFF.

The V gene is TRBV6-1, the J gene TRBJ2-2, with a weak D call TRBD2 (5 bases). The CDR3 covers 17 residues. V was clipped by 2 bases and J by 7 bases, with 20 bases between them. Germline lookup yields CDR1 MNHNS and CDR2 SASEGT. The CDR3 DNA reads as TGTGCCAGCAGTGAACTTTTCGGGAACTCTTTAGGCGGGGAGCTGTTTTTT. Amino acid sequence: CASSELFGNSLGGELFF.

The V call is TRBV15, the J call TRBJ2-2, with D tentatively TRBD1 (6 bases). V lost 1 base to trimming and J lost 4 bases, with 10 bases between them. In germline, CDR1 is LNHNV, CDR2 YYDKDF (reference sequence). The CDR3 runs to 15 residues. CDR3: CATSRAPDSTGELFF. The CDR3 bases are TGTGCCACCAGCAGAGCCCCGGACAGCACCGGGGAGCTGTTTTTT.

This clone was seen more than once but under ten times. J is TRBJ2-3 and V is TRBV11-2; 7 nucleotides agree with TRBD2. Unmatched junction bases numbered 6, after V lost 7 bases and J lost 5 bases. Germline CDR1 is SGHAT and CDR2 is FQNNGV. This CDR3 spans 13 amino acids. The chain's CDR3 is CASNGLEIDTQYF. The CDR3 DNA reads TGTGCCAGCAACGGACTAGAGATAGATACGCAGTATTTT. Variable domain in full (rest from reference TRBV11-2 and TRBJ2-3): EAGVAQSPRYKIIEKRQSVAFWCNPISGHATLYWYQQILGQGPKLLIQFQNNGVVDDSQLPKDRFSAERLKGVDSTLKIQPAKLEDSAVYLCASNGLEIDTQYFGPGTRLTVL.

The CDR3 DNA reads TGTGCCATCAGGAAACAGGTAACACTAATGAACACTGAAGCTTTCTTT. Translated: CAIRKQVTLMNTEAFF. The rearrangement links TRBV10-3 to TRBJ1-1; TRBD1 is a possible D gene (5 bases). This CDR3 region has 16 residues. Germline loops: CDR1 ENHRY, CDR2 SYGVKD. With 6 bases removed from V and 0 bases from J, the gap between germline ends came to 17 bases.

The DNA for the CDR3 is TGTGCCAGCAGTTTCCTCAGCGGGGGGACTTACAATGAGCAGTTCTTC. Translated: CASSFLSGGTYNEQFF. The rearrangement joins TRBV27 to TRBJ2-1; 9 nucleotides match TRBD2. Germline V lookup: CDR1 MNHEY, CDR2 SMNVEV (reference sequence). V lost 3 bases and J lost 4; bases outside the gene matches: 7. The CDR3 consists of 16 residues.

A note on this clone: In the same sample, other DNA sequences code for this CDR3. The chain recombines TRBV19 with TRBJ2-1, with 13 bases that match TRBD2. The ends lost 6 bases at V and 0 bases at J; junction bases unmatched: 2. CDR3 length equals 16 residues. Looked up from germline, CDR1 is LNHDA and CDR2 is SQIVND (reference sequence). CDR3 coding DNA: TGTGCCAGTAGCCGGACTAGCGGGAGCTCCTACAATGAGCAGTTCTTC. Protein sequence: CASSRTSGSSYNEQFF.

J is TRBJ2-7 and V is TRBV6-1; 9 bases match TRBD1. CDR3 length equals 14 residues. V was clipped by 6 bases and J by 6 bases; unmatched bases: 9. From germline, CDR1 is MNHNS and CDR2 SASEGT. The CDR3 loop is CASRAGTGRLEQYF. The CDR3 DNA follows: TGTGCCAGCAGAGCCGGGACAGGGCGCCTCGAGCAGTACTTC.

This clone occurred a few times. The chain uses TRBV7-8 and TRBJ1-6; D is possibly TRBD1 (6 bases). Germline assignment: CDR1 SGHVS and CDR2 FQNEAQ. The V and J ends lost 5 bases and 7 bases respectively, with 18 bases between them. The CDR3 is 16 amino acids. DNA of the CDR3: TGTGCCAGCAGCATACATACAGGGTCGCGGAATTCACCCCTCCACTTT. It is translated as CASSIHTGSRNSPLHF.

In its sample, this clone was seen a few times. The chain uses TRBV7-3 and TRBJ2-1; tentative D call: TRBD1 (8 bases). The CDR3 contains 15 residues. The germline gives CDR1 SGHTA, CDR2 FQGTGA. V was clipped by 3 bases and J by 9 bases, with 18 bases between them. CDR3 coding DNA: TGTGCCAGCAGCTTTACAGGGGGGGCCTCGGGTGAGCAGTTCTTC. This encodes CASSFTGGASGEQFF.

The CDR3: CASSLGGQERGDTQYF. DNA of the CDR3: TGTGCCAGCAGCTTAGGGGGACAGGAGAGAGGAGATACGCAGTATTTT. This chain links TRBV7-9 with TRBJ2-3, with TRBD1 matching over 8 bases. After removal of 1 base from V and 5 bases from J, the junction contained 8 bases not matched to a gene. The CDR3 runs 16 residues. Per germline, CDR1 SEHNR and CDR2 FQNEAQ (reference sequence).

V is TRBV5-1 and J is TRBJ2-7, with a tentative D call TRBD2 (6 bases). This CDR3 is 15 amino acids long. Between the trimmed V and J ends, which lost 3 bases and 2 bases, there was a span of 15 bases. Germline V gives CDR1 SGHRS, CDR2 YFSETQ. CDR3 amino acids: CASSWGVGPTYEQYF. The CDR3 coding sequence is TGCGCCAGCAGCTGGGGGGTCGGGCCAACCTACGAGCAGTACTTC.

The CDR3: CASGLGQGGSEAFF. For the CDR3, the DNA is TGTGCTAGTGGTTTGGGACAGGGCGGCTCTGAAGCTTTCTTT. The chain recombines TRBV12-5 with TRBJ1-1, with 7 positions matching TRBD1. CDR1 and CDR2 from the germline V gene are LGHNT and FRNRAP. V gave up 1 base and J gave up 6 bases; unmatched junction bases: 5. The CDR3 is 14 residues long.